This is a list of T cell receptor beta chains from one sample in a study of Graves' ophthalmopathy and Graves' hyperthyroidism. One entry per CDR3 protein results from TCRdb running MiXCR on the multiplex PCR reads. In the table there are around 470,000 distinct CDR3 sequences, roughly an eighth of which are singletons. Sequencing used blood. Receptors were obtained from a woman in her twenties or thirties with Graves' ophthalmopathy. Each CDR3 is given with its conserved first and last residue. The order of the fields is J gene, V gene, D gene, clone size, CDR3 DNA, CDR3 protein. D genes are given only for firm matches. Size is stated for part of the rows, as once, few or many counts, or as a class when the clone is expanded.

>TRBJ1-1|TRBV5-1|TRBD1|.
TGCGCCAGCCGAAAACCCTCCGGGACAGGGGGTATGGGAAACATGAACACTGAAGCTTTCTTT
CASRKPSGTGGMGNMNTEAFF
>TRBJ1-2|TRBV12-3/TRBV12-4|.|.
TGTGCCAGCAGGTTATCTAACTATGGCTACACCTTC
CASRLSNYGYTF
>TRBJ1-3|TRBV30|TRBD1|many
TGTGCCTGGACTCAAGACAGGGCTGGAAACACCATATATTTT
CAWTQDRAGNTIYF
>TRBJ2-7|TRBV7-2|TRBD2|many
TGTGCCAGCACCTCAACGAGCGGGGGGGCCTACGAGCAGTACTTC
CASTSTSGGAYEQYF
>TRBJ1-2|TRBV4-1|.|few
TGCGCCAGCAGTCAAGGCAGGACACCTAACTATGGCTACACCTTC
CASSQGRTPNYGYTF
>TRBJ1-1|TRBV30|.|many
TGTGCCTGGAAATCTCGGGGTCCGGGCTTTAACACTGAAGCTTTCTTT
CAWKSRGPGFNTEAFF
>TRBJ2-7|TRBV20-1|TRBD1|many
TGCAGTGCTAGAGACAGGGGGTCAGCCTACGAGCAGTACTTC
CSARDRGSAYEQYF
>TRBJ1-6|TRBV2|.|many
TGTGCCAGCAAGGGGACCGTGAATTCACCCCTCCACTTT
CASKGTVNSPLHF
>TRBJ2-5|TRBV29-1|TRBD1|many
TGCAGCGTTGGACAGGGCAGGCAAGAGACCCAGTACTTC
CSVGQGRQETQYF
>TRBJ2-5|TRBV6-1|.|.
TGTGCCAGCTCCCCGATCAACGCGGAGACCCAGTACTTC
CASSPINAETQYF
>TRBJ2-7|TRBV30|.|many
TGTGCCTGGAGTGGGCGACCGACTAGCTCCTACGAGCAGTACTTC
CAWSGRPTSSYEQYF
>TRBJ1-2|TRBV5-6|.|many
TGTGCCAGCAGCTTAAGGGGCCCTCAGAGGGGTGGCTACACCTTC
CASSLRGPQRGGYTF
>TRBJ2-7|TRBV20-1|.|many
TGCAGTGCGCACCCTCCGGCAGGGATGCGACACGAGCAGTACTTC
CSAHPPAGMRHEQYF
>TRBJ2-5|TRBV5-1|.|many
TGCGCCAGCAGCTTGTGGTCCGAAGAGACCCAGTACTTC
CASSLWSEETQYF
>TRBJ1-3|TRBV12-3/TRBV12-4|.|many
TGTGCCAGCAGCCCGACTGCCGGAAACACCATATATTTT
CASSPTAGNTIYF
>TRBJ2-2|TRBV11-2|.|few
TGTGCCAGCAGCGACCCGGGGGCGCATAAGTCCGGGGAGCTGTTTTTT
CASSDPGAHKSGELFF
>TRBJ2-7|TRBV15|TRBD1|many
TGTGCCACCAGCAGTCACCCAGGGGGCTTTTACGAGCAGTACTTC
CATSSHPGGFYEQYF
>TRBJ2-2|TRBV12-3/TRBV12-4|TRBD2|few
TGTGCCAGCAGCATTAAAGGGACTAGCGGGGCGAACACCGGGGAGCTGTTTTTT
CASSIKGTSGANTGELFF
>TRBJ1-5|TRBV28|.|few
TGTGCCAGCAGCCCCACTCTAGGGGGCAATCAGCCCCAGCATTTT
CASSPTLGGNQPQHF
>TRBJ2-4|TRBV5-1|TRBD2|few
TGCGCCAGCAGCTTTCGGGAGGGCATTCAGTACTTC
CASSFREGIQYF
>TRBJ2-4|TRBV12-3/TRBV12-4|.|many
TGTGCCAGCAGTTTACCGGGGGAGGTCAAAAACATTCAGTACTTC
CASSLPGEVKNIQYF
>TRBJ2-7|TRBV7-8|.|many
TGTGCCAGCAGCTCCTTCAGAAAGGGCAACGAGCAGTACTTC
CASSSFRKGNEQYF
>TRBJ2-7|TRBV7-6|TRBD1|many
TGTGCCAGCAGGCCAGGGGGCTCTTCCGAGCAGTACTTC
CASRPGGSSEQYF
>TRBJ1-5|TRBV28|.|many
TGTGCCAGCAGTATCAATCAGCCCCAGCATTTT
CASSINQPQHF
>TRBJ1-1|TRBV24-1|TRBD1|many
TGTGCCACCAGTGACGATAACAGGGGAGAGTCTTTCTTT
CATSDDNRGESFF
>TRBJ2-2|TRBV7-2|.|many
TGTGCCAGCAGCCCTGGGGGCAGGGCCGGCACCGGGGAGCTGTTTTTT
CASSPGGRAGTGELFF
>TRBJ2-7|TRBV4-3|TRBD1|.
TGCGCCAGCAGCCAAACTGGACAGGGTCGGTACGAGCAGTACTTC
CASSQTGQGRYEQYF
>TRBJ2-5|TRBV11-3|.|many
TGTGCCAGCAGGGGGCTAGGAGTAGAAGAGACCCAGTACTTC
CASRGLGVEETQYF
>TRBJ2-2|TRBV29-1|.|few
TGCAGCGCACGACAGAGCTCCGGGGAGCTGTTTTTT
CSARQSSGELFF
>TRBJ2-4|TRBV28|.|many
TGTGCCAGCAGTTTATGGTCTCTTCGGACAGTCCGCAAAAACATTAAGTACTTC
CASSLWSLRTVRKNIKYF
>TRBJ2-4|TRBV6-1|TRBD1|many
TGTGCCAGCAGTCAAACCGCGGGACAGGGGGCAAGCATTAAGTACTTC
CASSQTAGQGASIKYF
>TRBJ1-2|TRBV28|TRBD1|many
TGTGCCAGCAGCGATTTCAGGGGGGGAGCTAACTATGGCTACACCTTC
CASSDFRGGANYGYTF
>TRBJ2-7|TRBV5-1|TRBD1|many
TGCGCCAGCAGCCATCGGGGACAGGGCCCTCTCGAGCAGTACTTC
CASSHRGQGPLEQYF
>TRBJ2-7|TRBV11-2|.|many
TGTGCCAGCAGCTTACAGGAGGGACAGCGGGGAAACTACGAGCAGTACTTC
CASSLQEGQRGNYEQYF
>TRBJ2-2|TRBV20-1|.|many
TGCAGTGCTAGTCGGAACGGCAACACCGGGGAGCTGTTTTTT
CSASRNGNTGELFF
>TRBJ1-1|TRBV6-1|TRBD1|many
TGTGCCAGCCAGACAGGGGCGCGCACTGAAGCTTTCTTT
CASQTGARTEAFF
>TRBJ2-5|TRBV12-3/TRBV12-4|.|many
TGTGCCAGCAGCCTAGGGGCCGGGTTGGAGACCCAGTACTTC
CASSLGAGLETQYF
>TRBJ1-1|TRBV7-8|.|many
TGTGCCAGCAGCAACATTGGCAGGGACACTGAAGCTTTCTTT
CASSNIGRDTEAFF
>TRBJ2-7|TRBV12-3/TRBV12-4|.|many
TGTGCCAGCAGTCCTCTGGCCGCACGCTACGAGCAGTACTTC
CASSPLAARYEQYF
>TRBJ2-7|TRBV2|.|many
TGTGCCACCCTGAGGAGGGGGGGCTACGAGCAGTACTTC
CATLRRGGYEQYF
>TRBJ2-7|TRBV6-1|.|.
TGTGCCAGCAGCGCTACAGGGATCTACGAGCAGTACTTC
CASSATGIYEQYF
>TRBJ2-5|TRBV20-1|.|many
TGCAGTGCTCACAGGGTCCAGGAGACCCAGTACTTC
CSAHRVQETQYF
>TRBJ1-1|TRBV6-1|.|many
TGTGCCAGCAGTGAACCCGGGGTGGGGGCGGACACTGAAGCTTTCTTT
CASSEPGVGADTEAFF
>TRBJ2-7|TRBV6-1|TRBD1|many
TGTGCCAGCCTTAGACAGGGGTACTCCTACGAGCAGTACTTC
CASLRQGYSYEQYF